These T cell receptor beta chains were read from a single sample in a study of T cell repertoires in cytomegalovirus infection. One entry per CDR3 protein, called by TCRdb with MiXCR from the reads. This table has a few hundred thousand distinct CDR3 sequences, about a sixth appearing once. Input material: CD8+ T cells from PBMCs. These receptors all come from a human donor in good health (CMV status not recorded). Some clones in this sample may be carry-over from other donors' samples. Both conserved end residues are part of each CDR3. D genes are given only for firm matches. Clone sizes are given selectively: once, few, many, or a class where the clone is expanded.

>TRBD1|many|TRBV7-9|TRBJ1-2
TGTGCCAGCAGCTTAGAACAGGGGCTCGATGATGGCTACACCTTC
CASSLEQGLDDGYTF
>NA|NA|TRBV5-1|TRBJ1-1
TGCGCCAGCAGCTCGACGACAGGCACCCTCGTTGGAGACACTGAAGCTTTCTTT
CASSSTTGTLVGDTEAFF
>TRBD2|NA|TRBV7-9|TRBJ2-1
TGTGCCAGCAGCGTTAGTAGGGGCGGGGGAATCTACAATGAGCAGTTCTTC
CASSVSRGGGIYNEQFF
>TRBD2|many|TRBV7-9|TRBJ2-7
TGTGCCAGCAGCTTGGGGAGGGCTCCCTACGAGCAGTACTTC
CASSLGRAPYEQYF
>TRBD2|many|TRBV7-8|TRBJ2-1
TGTGCCAGCAGCTTATCCCGGACTAGCGGGGCCTACAATGAGCAGTTCTTC
CASSLSRTSGAYNEQFF
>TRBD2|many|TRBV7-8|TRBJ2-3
TGTGCCAGCAGCTTAGATCTTGGGGGGGGGGCAGATACGCAGTATTTT
CASSLDLGGGADTQYF
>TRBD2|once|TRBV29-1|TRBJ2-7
TGCAGCGCTTCGGGACTAGCGGGGGTCGACTACGAGCAGTACTTC
CSASGLAGVDYEQYF
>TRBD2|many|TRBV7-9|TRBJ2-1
TGTGCCAGCAGCTCTCCCCGGACTAGCGGGGGGGTCAATGAGCAGTTCTTC
CASSSPRTSGGVNEQFF
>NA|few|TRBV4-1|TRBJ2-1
TGCGCCAGCAGCCAAGAGGCCCGGCGCTACAACTCCTACAATGAGCAGTTCTTC
CASSQEARRYNSYNEQFF
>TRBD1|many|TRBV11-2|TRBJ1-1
TGTGCCAGCAGCGTAAGCAGGGGGGGAGTTGAAGCTTTCTTT
CASSVSRGGVEAFF
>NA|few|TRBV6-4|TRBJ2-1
TGTGCCAGCAGTGACTCGATCGCGGTCCCCTACAATGAGCAGTTCTTC
CASSDSIAVPYNEQFF
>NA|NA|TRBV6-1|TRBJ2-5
TGTGCCAGCAGTTTTGCCAGGCGGGAGACCCAGTACTTC
CASSFARRETQYF
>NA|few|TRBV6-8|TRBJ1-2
TGTGCCAGCAGTTACTCGATGGGGGGGCGGCCTCGGGTGGATGGCTACACCTTC
CASSYSMGGRPRVDGYTF
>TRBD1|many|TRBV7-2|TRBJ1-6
TGTGCCAGCAGCTCACAGGGGCCGAATTCACCCCTCCACTTT
CASSSQGPNSPLHF
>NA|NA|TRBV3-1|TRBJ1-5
TGTGCCAGCAGCCAAGACTTCCCGAGGACGGTGGTCGGGGGCAATCAGCCCCAGCATTTT
CASSQDFPRTVVGGNQPQHF
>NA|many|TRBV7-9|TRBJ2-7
TGTGCCAGCAGCAAAGGACCTAAGGCAGACTCCTACGAGCAGTACTTC
CASSKGPKADSYEQYF
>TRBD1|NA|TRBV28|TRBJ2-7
TGTGCCAGCAGTCGGGACAGGGGGATTTTGTACGAGCAGTACTTC
CASSRDRGILYEQYF
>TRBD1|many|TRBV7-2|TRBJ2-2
TGTGCCAGCAGCGCGCGACAGGGGGCGGGCGGGGAGCTGTTTTTT
CASSARQGAGGELFF
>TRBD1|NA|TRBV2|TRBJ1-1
TGTGCCAGCAGATTTGACAGGGCTGAAGCTTTCTTT
CASRFDRAEAFF
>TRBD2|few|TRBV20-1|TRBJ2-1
TGCAGTGCTAGAGATTCATGGGGGGGGAGCTCCTACAATGAGCAGTTCTTC
CSARDSWGGSSYNEQFF
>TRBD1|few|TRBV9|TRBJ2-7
TGTGCCAGCAGCCTCGAGGGCACAGGGGGGTTTTACGAGCAGTACTTC
CASSLEGTGGFYEQYF
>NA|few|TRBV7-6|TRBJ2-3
TGTGCCAGCAGCTTTCGTCTGGGGGCAGATACGCAGTATTTT
CASSFRLGADTQYF
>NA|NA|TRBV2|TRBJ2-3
TGTGCCAGCAGCGAATTAACCGGGACCGACGGCACAGATACGCAGTATTTT
CASSELTGTDGTDTQYF